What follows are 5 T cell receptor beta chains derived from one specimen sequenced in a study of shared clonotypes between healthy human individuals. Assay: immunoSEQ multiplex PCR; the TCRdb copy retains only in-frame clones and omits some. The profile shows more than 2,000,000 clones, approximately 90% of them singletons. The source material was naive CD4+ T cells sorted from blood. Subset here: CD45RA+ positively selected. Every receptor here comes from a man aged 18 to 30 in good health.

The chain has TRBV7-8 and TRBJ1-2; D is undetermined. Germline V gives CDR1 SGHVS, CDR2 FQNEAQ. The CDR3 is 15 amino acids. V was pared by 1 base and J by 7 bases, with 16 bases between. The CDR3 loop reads CASSLGQPLPPGYTF. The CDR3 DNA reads TGTGCCAGCAGCTTAGGACAACCTCTCCCCCCTGGCTACACCTTC.

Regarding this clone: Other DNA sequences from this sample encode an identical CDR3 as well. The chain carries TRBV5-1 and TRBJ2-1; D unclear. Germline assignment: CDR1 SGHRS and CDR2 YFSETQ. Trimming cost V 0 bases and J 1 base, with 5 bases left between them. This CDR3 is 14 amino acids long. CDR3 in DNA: TGCGCCAGCAGCTTGGACAGTTCCTACAATGAGCAGTTCTTC. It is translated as CASSLDSSYNEQFF.

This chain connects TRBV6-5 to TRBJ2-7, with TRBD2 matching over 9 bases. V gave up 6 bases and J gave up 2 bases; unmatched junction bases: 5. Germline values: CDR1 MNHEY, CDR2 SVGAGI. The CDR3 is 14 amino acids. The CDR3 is CASRRLADTYEQYF. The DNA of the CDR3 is TGTGCCAGCAGGCGACTAGCGGACACCTACGAGCAGTACTTC.

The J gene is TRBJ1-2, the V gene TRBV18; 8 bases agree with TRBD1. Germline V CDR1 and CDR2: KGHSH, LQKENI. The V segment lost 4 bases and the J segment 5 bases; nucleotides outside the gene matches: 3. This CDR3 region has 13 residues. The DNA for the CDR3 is TGTGCCAGCTCACTGGACAGGGAGTATGGCTACACCTTC. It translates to CASSLDREYGYTF.

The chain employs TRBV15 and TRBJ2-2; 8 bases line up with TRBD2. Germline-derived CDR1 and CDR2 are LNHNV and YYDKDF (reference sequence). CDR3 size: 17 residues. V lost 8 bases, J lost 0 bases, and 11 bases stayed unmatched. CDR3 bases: TGTGCCACCTCCCCCCGGGGCGGGGGGACGAACACCGGGGAGCTGTTTTTT. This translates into CATSPRGGGTNTGELFF.